These 2 T cell receptor beta chains originate from one sample sequenced in a study of vaccination and CD4 T cells after COVID-19. Antigens for these TCRs are unknown. Cultured CD4+ T cells had their DNA profiled by the Oncomine TCR Beta short-read assay. TCRdb passed the PCR reads through MiXCR, listing each CDR3 protein once. The table has about 27,000 distinct CDR3 sequences, approximately 60% seen once. Regarding treatment: roughly 10-day PBMC culture with coronavirus spike peptide pools or control peptides (ViraFEST assay). The sample was CD4+ T cells from blood, cultured in vitro, taken after SARS-CoV-2 vaccination. These receptors were obtained from a human donor who received a COVID-19 vaccine.

The J gene is TRBJ2-2, the V gene TRBV20-1, with 12 nucleotides matching TRBD2. The CDR3 contains 18 residues. J lost 7 bases, V lost 0 bases, and 12 bases had no gene match. Germline CDR1 and CDR2: DFQATT and SNEGSKA (reference sequence). This CDR3 is CSARDDGTSGGPGGELFF. CDR3 in DNA: TGCAGTGCTAGAGATGATGGTACTAGCGGGGGGCCTGGCGGGGAGCTGTTTTTT.

The J gene is TRBJ2-2, the V gene TRBV6-5, with 10 bases matching TRBD1. The germline gives CDR1 MNHEY, CDR2 SVGAGI. Trimming took 2 bases from V and 3 from J; bases not matched to a gene: 6. CDR3 length: 17 residues. The CDR3 spells CASSYRGQGYDTGELFF. CDR3 DNA sequence: TGTGCCAGCAGTTACCGGGGACAGGGGTATGACACCGGGGAGCTGTTTTTT.